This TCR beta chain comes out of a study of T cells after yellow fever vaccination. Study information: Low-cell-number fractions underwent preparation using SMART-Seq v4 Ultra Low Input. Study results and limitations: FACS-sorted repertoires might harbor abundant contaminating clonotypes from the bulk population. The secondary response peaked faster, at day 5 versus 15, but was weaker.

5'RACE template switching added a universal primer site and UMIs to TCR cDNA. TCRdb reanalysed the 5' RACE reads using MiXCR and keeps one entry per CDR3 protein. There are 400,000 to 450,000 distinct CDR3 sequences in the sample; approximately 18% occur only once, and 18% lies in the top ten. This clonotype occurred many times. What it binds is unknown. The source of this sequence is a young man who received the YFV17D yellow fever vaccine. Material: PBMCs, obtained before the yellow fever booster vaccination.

Here the CDR3 reads CASGTLAGTNYEQYF. For the CDR3, the DNA is TGTGCCAGCGGAACCCTCGCCGGGACGAACTACGAGCAGTACTTC. The J gene is TRBJ2-7, the V gene TRBV6-1; D possibly uses TRBD1 or TRBD2 (5 bases each). The CDR3 consists of 15 residues. Germline V gene lookup returns CDR1 MNHNS and CDR2 SASEGT. V lost 8 bases and J lost 3, with 20 bases in between.